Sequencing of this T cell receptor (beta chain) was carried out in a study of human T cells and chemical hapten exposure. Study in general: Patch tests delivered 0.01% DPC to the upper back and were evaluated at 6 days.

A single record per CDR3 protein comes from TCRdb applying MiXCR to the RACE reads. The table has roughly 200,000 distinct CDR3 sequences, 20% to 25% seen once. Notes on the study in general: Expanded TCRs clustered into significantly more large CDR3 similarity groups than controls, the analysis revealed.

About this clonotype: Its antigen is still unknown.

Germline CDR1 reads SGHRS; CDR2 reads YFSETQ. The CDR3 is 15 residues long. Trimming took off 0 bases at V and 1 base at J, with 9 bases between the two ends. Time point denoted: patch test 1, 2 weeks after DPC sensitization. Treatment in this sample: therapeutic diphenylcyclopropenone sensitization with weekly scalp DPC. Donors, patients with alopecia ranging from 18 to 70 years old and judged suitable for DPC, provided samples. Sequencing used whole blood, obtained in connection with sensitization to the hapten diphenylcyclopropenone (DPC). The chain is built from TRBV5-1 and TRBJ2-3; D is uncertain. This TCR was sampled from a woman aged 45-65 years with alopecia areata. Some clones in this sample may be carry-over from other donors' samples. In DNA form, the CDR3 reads TGCGCCAGCAGCTTGGACGCTCCAGGCACAGATACGCAGTATTTT. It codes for CASSLDAPGTDTQYF.